This T cell receptor beta chain comes out of a study of T cells in Graves' hyperthyroidism and ophthalmopathy. Broader study findings: Peripheral blood also featured most of the thyroid clonotypes expanded above 0.001.

This clonotype was observed at least ten times. The target antigen is unknown. Amplified regions were TCR beta CDR3 sequences from RNA transcripts. The primer set for the first-round RT-PCR of the TCR CDR3 was HTBI. TCRdb re-analysed the multiplex PCR reads in MiXCR, keeping a single row per CDR3 protein. There are about 400,000 distinct CDR3 sequences in the sample; 11% to 15% occur only once, and 28% lies in the top ten. Active moderate-to-severe ophthalmopathy, Clinical Activity Score at least 3, NOSPECS at least 4, under 3 months' duration. PBMCs were sourced from approximately 9 ml fresh peripheral blood. Germline V gene lookup returns CDR1 DFQATT and CDR2 SNEGSKA (reference sequence). V shed 3 bases and J 10 bases; nucleotides not matched to a gene: 16. This CDR3 region has 16 residues.

The receptor's source is a man aged 50-59 years with Graves' ophthalmopathy. The J gene is TRBJ2-3, the V gene TRBV20-1; 10 bases match TRBD2. The sequencing sample was made of blood. In DNA, the CDR3 is TGCAGTGCTAGCGTAGCAGAGCGGGGGGGCCTTTCCGCGCAGTATTTT. Encoded protein: CSASVAERGGLSAQYF.